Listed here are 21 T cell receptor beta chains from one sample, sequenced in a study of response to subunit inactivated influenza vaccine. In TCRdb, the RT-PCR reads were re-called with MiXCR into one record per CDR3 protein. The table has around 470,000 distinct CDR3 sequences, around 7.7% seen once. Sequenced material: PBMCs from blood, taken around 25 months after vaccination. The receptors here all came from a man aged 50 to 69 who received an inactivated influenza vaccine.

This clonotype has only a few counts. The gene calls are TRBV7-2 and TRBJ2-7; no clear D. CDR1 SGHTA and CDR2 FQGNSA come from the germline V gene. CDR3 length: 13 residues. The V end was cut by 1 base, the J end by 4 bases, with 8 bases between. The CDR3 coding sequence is TGTGCCAGCAGCTTAGACGGGCCTTACGAGCAGTACTTC. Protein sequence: CASSLDGPYEQYF.

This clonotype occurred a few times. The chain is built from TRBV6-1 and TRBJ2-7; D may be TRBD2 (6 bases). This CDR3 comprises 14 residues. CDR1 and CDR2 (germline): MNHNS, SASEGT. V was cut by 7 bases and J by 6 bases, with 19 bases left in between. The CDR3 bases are TGTGCCAGCACCGGGACTCCGGATAGGGGCGAGCAGTACTTC. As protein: CASTGTPDRGEQYF.

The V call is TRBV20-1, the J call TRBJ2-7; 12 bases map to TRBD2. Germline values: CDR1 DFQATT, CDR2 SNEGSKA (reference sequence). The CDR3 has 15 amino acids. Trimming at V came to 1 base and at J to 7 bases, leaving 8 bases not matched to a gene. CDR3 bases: TGCAGTGCTAGAGTGGCTAGCGGGGGGGCCTTTGAGCAGTACTTC. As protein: CSARVASGGAFEQYF.

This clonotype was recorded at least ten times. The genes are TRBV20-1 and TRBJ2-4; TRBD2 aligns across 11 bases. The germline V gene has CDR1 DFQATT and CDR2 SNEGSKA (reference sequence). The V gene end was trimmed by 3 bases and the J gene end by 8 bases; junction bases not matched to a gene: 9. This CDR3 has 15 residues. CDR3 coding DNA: TGCAGTGCTAGTAACCTAGCGGGAGGTGGTGACATTCAGTACTTC. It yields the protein CSASNLAGGGDIQYF.

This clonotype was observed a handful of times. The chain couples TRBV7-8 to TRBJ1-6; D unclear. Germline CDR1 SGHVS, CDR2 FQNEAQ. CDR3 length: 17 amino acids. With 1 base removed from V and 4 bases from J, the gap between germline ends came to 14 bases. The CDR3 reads CASSLEGAQTYNSPLHF. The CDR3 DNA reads TGTGCCAGCAGCTTAGAAGGCGCCCAAACATATAATTCACCCCTCCACTTT.

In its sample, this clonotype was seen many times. The CDR3 protein is CASSFSDTGELFF. DNA of the CDR3: TGTGCCAGCAGCTTTTCGGACACCGGGGAGCTGTTTTTT. J is TRBJ2-2 and V is TRBV11-2; D unresolved. Per the germline V gene, CDR1 is SGHAT and CDR2 is FQNNGV. This CDR3 has 13 amino acids. Trimming shortened V by 3 bases and J by 3 bases, and 5 bases separated the two germline ends.

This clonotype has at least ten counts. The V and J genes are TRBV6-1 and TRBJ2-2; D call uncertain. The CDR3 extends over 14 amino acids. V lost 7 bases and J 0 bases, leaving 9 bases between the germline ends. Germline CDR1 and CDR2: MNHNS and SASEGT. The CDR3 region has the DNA TGTGCCAGCACGCGACAAGCGAACACCGGGGAGCTGTTTTTT. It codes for CASTRQANTGELFF.

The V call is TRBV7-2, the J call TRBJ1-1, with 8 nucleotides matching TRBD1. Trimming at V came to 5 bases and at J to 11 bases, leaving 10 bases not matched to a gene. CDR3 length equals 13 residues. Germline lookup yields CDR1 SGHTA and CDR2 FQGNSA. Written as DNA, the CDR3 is TGTGCCAGCAGCCCACCGACAGGGGTGCTGGCTTTCTTT. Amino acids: CASSPPTGVLAFF. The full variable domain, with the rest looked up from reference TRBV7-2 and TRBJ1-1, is GAGVSQSPSNKVTEKGKDVELRCDPISGHTALYWYRQSLGQGLEFLIYFQGNSAPDKSGLPSDRFSAERTGGSVSTLTIQRTQQEDSAVYLCASSPPTGVLAFFGQGTRLTVV.

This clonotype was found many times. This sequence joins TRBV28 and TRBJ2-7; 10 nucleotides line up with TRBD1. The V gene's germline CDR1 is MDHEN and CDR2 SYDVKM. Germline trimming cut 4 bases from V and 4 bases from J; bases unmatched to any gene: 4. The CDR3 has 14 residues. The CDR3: CASSSPGQGYEQYF. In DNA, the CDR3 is TGTGCCAGCAGTTCACCGGGACAGGGGTACGAGCAGTACTTC.

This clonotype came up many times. The CDR3 nucleotides are TGTGCCAGCAGCCAAGAGTACAGGGGGCCAGAGACCCAGTACTTC. It encodes CASSQEYRGPETQYF. The chain recombines TRBV4-2 with TRBJ2-5; 9 bases are a match to TRBD1. Germline V gives CDR1 LGHNA, CDR2 YNFKEQ. The CDR3 covers 15 residues. Germline trimming cut 0 bases from V and 4 bases from J; bases unmatched to any gene: 3.

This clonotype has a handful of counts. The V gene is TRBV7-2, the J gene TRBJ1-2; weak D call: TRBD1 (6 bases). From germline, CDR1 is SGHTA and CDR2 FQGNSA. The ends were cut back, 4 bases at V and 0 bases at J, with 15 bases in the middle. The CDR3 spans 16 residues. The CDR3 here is CASSSRGQQANYGYTF. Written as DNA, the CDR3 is TGTGCCAGCAGCTCTAGGGGACAACAAGCTAACTATGGCTACACCTTC.

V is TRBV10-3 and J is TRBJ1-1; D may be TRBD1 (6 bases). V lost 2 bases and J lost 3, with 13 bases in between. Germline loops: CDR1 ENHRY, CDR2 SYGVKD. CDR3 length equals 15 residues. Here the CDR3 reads CAISERGGPDTEAFF. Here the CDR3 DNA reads TGTGCCATCAGTGAGCGTGGGGGGCCGGACACTGAAGCTTTCTTT.

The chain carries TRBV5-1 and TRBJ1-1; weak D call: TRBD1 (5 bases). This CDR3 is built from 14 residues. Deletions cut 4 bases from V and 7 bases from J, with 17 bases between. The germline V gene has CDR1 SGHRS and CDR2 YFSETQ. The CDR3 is CASSPSPGRVEAFF. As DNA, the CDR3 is TGCGCCAGCAGCCCCTCCCCAGGGAGGGTTGAAGCTTTCTTT.

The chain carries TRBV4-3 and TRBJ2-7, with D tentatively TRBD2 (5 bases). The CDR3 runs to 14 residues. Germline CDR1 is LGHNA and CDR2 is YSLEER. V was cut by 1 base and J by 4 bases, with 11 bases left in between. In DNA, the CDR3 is TGCGCCAGCAGCCAAGGTCATCCGGGGTACGAGCAGTACTTC. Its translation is CASSQGHPGYEQYF.

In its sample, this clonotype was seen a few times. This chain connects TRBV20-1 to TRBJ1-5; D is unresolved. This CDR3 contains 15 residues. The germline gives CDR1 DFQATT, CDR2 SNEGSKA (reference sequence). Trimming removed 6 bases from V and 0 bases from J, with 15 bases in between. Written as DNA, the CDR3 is TGCAGTGCGTCAATCCCCACTAATAGCAATCAGCCCCAGCATTTT. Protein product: CSASIPTNSNQPQHF.

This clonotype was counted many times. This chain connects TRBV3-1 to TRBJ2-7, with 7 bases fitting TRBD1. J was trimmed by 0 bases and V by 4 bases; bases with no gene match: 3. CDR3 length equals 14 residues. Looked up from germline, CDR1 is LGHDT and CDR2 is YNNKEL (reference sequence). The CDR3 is CASSPTGYSYEQYF. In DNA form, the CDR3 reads TGTGCCAGCAGCCCGACAGGGTACTCCTACGAGCAGTACTTC.

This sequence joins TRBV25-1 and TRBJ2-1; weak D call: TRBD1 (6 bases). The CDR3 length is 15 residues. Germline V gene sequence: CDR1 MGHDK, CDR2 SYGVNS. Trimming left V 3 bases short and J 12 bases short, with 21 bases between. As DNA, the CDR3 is TGTGCCAGCAGTGATACCGGGACACAGCTTTTTGGGCAGTTCTTC. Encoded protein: CASSDTGTQLFGQFF.

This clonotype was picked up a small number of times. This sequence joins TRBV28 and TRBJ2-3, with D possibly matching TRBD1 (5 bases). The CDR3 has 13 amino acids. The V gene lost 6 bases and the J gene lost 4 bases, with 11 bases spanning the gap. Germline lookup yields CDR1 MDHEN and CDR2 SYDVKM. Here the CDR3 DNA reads TGTGCCAGCAGAAATATAGGGGCAGATACGCAGTATTTT. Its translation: CASRNIGADTQYF.

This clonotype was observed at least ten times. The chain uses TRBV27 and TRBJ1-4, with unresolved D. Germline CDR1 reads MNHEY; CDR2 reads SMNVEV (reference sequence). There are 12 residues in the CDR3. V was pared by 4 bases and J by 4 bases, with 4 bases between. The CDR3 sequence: CASSSDNEKLFF. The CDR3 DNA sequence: TGTGCCAGCAGTTCCGATAATGAAAAACTGTTTTTT.

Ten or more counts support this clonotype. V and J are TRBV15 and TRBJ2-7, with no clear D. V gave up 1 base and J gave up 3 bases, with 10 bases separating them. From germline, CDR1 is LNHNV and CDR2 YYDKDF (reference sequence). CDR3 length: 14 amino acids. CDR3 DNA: TGTGCCACCAGCAGAGTTTGGATGCGCTACGAGCAGTACTTC. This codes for CATSRVWMRYEQYF.

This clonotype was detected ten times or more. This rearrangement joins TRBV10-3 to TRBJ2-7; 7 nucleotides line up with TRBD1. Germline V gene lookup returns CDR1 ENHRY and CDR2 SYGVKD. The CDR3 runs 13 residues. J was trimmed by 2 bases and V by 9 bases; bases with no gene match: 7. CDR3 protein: CAMSRDSPYEQYF. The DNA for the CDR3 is TGTGCCATGTCCCGGGACAGCCCCTACGAGCAGTACTTC.